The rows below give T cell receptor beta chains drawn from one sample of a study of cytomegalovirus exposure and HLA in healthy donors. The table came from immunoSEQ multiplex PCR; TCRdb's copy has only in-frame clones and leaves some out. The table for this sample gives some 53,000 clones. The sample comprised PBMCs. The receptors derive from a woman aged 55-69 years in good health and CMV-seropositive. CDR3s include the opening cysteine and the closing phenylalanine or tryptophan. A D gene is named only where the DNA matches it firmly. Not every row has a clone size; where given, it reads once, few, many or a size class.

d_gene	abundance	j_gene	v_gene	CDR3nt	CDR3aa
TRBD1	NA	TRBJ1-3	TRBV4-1	TGCGCCAGCAGCCAAGCCCAGACCGGGACAGTGAACTCTGGAAACACCATATATTTT	CASSQAQTGTVNSGNTIYF
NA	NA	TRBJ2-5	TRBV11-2	TGTGCCAGCAGCATAGGGGGGGAGAACCAGTACTTC	CASSIGGENQYF
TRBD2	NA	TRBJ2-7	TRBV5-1	TGCGCCAGCAGCTTGGAACCTAGCGGGGGCCACTACGAGCAGTACTTC	CASSLEPSGGHYEQYF
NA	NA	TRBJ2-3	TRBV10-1	TGCGCCAGCTTCGGAGGAGTTCGCACAGATACGCAGTATTTT	CASFGGVRTDTQYF
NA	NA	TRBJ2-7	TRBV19	TGTGCCAGTAGTATGGACAGCTCCTACGAGCAGTACTTC	CASSMDSSYEQYF
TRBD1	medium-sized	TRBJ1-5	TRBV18	TGTGCCAGCTCACCCGACAGGGGAGGCAATCAGCCCCAGCATTTT	CASSPDRGGNQPQHF
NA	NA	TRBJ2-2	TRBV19	TGTGCCAGTAGTATGCCAGGGGATTCATGGGACACCGGGGAGCTGTTTTTT	CASSMPGDSWDTGELFF
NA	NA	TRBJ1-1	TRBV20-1	TGCAGCTACAGCCGCGCGGGCGTGGCTTTCTTT	CSYSRAGVAFF
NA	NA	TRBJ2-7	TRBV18	TGTGCCAGCTCCTGGGGGGAACAGGCCGCCTACGAGCAGTACTTC	CASSWGEQAAYEQYF
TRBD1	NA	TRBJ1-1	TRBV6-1	TGTGCCAGCACCCGTACGGGGACAGTGAACACTGAAGCTTTCTTT	CASTRTGTVNTEAFF
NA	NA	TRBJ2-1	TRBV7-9	TGTGCCAGCAGCCAGGACATCTTAGAGCAGTTCTTC	CASSQDILEQFF
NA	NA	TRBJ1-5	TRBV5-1	TGCGCCAGCAGCTTGGGCGGGTTGGATCAGCCCCAGCATTTT	CASSLGGLDQPQHF
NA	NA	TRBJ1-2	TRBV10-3	TGTGCCACCAGGGAGGGCCCCCAGGCAGCTCTTAACTATGGCTACACCTTC	CATREGPQAALNYGYTF
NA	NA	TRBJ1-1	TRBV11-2	TGTGCCAGCAGCTTCGGGGAAGCGAACACTGAAGCTTTCTTT	CASSFGEANTEAFF
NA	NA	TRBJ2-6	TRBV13	TGTGCCAGCAGCCGGGAAAACGGGGCCAACGTCCTGACTTTC	CASSRENGANVLTF
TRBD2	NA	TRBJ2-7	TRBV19	TGTGCCAGTAGTAGTTTCGGGGGGAGCTCCTACGAGCAGTACTTC	CASSSFGGSSYEQYF
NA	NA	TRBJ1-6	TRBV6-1	TGTGCCAGCAGTGCCCGGGAAACCATTAATTCACCCCTCCACTTT	CASSARETINSPLHF
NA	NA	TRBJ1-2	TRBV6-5	TGTGCCAGCAGAGATACAGGGAGGGACTATGGCTACACCTTC	CASRDTGRDYGYTF
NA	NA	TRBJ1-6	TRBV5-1	TGCGCCAGCAGCTTTACCTGGCCCTCCTATAATTCACCCCTCCACTTT	CASSFTWPSYNSPLHF
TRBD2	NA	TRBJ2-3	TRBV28	TGTGCCAGCTCCCTAAGGGACGGGGGGTCAGATACGCAGTATTTT	CASSLRDGGSDTQYF
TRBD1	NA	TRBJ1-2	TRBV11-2	TGTGCCAGCAGCTTAGGCGGGACAGAGACCTTC	CASSLGGTETF
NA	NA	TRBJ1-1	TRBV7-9	TGTGCCAGCAGCTTAGGTCTGGCAGGGTCCGTCGGGACTGAAGCTTTCTTT	CASSLGLAGSVGTEAFF
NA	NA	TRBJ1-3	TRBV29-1	TGCAGCGTTGAAGTCGGACAGACTGGAAACACCATATATTTT	CSVEVGQTGNTIYF
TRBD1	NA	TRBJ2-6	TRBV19	TGTGCCAGTAGTCTCGATAGGGGGCAAGCTGGGGCCAACGTCCTGACTTTC	CASSLDRGQAGANVLTF
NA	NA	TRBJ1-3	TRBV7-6	TGTGCCAGCAGCTTACAGGGAGGCTCTGGAAACACCATATATTTT	CASSLQGGSGNTIYF
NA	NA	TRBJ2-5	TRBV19	TGTGCCAGTAGTAAGGACAGCCCGGGCCAAGAGACCCAGTACTTC	CASSKDSPGQETQYF
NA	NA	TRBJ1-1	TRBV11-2	TGTGCCAGCAGCCCAGGGGAAACTGAAGCTTTCTTT	CASSPGETEAFF
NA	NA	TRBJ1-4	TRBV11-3	TGTGCCAGCAGCTTATCTGGAGGCGTTAATGAAAAACTGTTTTTT	CASSLSGGVNEKLFF
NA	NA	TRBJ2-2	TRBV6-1	TGTGCCGGACGAAGGGGGGGGATGGGCACCGGGGAGCTGTTTTTT	CAGRRGGMGTGELFF
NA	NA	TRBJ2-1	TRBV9	TGTGCCAGCAGCGTAGGAGGAACCGCGAACAATGAGCAGTTCTTC	CASSVGGTANNEQFF
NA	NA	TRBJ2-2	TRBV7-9	TGTGCCAGCAGCTCAAACACCGGGGAGCTGTTTTTT	CASSSNTGELFF
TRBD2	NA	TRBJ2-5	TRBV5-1	TGCGCCAGCAGGACTAGCGGGGGGGCCTACAGTGAGACCCAGTACTTC	CASRTSGGAYSETQYF
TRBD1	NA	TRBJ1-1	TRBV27	TGTGCCAGCAGTTTAGGTAGGGGGCAAGCTTTCTTT	CASSLGRGQAFF
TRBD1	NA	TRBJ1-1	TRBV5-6	TGTGCCAGCAGCTTGGCCGTCTTAGGGACAGATAGTTTCTTT	CASSLAVLGTDSFF
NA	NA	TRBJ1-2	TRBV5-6	TGTGCCAGCAGCTTTCGCGGGGCCGGTGAGGGCTACACCTTC	CASSFRGAGEGYTF
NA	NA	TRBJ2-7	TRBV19	TGTGCCAGTAGTACCGAGTTACAGGCCCTAGCCTACGAGCAGTACTTC	CASSTELQALAYEQYF
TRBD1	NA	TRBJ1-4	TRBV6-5	TGTGCCGGGAACAGGGGAAATGGTGAAAAACTGTTTTTT	CAGNRGNGEKLFF
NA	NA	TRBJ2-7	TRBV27	TGTGCCAGCAGTTTAAACGGGGTAACGGCCTACGAGCAGTACTTC	CASSLNGVTAYEQYF
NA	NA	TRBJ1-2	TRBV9	TGTGCCAGCAGCGTAATGCAGGCAACCCATGGCTACACCTTC	CASSVMQATHGYTF
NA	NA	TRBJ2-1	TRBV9	TGTGCCAGCGGCGAGGGGGGGGGTTTGGATGAGCAGTTCTTC	CASGEGGGLDEQFF
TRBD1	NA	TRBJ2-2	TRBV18	TGTGCCAGCTCACCACCTGGGACAGGGTATGCCGGGGAGCTGTTTTTT	CASSPPGTGYAGELFF
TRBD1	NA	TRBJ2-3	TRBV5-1	TGCGCCAGCAGCTTGACAGGGGCTAGCACAGATAAGCAGTATTTT	CASSLTGASTDKQYF
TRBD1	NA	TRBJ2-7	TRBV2	TGTGCCAGCAGTAGTCCGGGACAGGGCTCCTACGAGCAGTACTTC	CASSSPGQGSYEQYF
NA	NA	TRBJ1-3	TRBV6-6	TGTGCCAGCGGCTCTAGGACAGCCGGAAACACCATATATTTT	CASGSRTAGNTIYF
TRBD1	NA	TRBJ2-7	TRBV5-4	TGTGCCAGCAGCTTCAGGGGGAGCTCCTACGAGCAGTACTTC	CASSFRGSSYEQYF
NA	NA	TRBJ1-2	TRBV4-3	TGCGCCAGCAGCCGGACCCCGGAGGGGAACTATGGCTACACCTTC	CASSRTPEGNYGYTF
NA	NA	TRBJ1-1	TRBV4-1	TGCGCCAGCAGCCGAGACCAAGGGAGCAACACTGAAGCTTTCTTT	CASSRDQGSNTEAFF
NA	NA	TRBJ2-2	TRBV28	TGTGCCAGCATGGGGGGGGCCTTCACCGGGGAGCTGTTTTTT	CASMGGAFTGELFF
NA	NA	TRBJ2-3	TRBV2	TGTGCCAGCAGTGAGTTGGGGCAGGGTCTTGGTACGCAGTATTTT	CASSELGQGLGTQYF
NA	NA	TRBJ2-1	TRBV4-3	TGCGCCAGCAGACAGGGTGAGGGTGAGCAGTTCTTC	CASRQGEGEQFF
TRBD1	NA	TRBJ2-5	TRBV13	TGTGCCAGCAGCTCAGACAGGGCGGTGGAGACCCAGTACTTC	CASSSDRAVETQYF
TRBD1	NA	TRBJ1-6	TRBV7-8	TGTGCCAGCAGCTTAGGGACAGGGGGCGCGTCTAATTCACCCCTCCACTTT	CASSLGTGGASNSPLHF
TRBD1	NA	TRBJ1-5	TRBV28	TGTGCCAGCAGTCCGGACAGGGGCCCGGCCAGCAATCAGCCCCAGCATTTT	CASSPDRGPASNQPQHF
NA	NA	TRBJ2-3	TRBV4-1	TGCGCCAGCAGCCAAGAAGGAGGCACAGATACGCAGTATTTT	CASSQEGGTDTQYF
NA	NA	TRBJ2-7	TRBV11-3	TGTGCCAGCAGCTTATCGTTCTCCTACGAGCAGTACTTC	CASSLSFSYEQYF
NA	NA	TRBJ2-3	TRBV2	TGTGCCAGAGACCAGGGTGGAACAGATACGCAGTATTTT	CARDQGGTDTQYF
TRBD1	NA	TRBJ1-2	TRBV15	TGTGCCACCAGCAACATGCCAGGGGGAGATTATGGCTACACCTTC	CATSNMPGGDYGYTF